Listed below are T cell receptor beta chains from one sample, sequenced in a study of circulating and synovial CD4+ cells in juvenile arthritis. Sequencing was performed with immunoSEQ multiplex PCR; in TCRdb, only in-frame clones are kept and a portion is missing. The sample holds approximately 36,000 clones, about 94% seen once. What was sequenced was CD4+ T cells from blood. The receptors were sampled from a human donor with juvenile idiopathic arthritis. CDR3s include the opening cysteine and the closing phenylalanine or tryptophan. The order of the fields is V gene, J gene, CDR3 protein.

v_call: TRBV30; j_call: TRBJ2-3; cdr3_aa: CAWSDADTQYF
v_call: TRBV13; j_call: TRBJ2-3; cdr3_aa: CASSSYPASGGSDTQYF
v_call: TRBV7-3; j_call: TRBJ2-7; cdr3_aa: CASSPNDRGAGGHEQYF
v_call: TRBV19; j_call: TRBJ2-4; cdr3_aa: CASIPQGAKNIQYF
v_call: TRBV19; j_call: TRBJ1-2; cdr3_aa: CASSIIGQGDGYTF
v_call: TRBV19; j_call: TRBJ1-1; cdr3_aa: CASVRGRETEAFF
v_call: TRBV7-7; j_call: TRBJ1-3; cdr3_aa: CASSLEALPGNTIYF
v_call: TRBV25-1; j_call: TRBJ1-6; cdr3_aa: CASSDSLQLAANSPLHF
v_call: TRBV6-1; j_call: TRBJ2-3; cdr3_aa: CASRLTGADTQYF
v_call: TRBV7-2; j_call: TRBJ2-7; cdr3_aa: CASSLSSYEQYF
v_call: TRBV5-1; j_call: TRBJ2-1; cdr3_aa: CASIEGTSGVNEQFF
v_call: TRBV6-5; j_call: TRBJ2-1; cdr3_aa: CASSYRTLSYNEQFF
v_call: TRBV2; j_call: TRBJ1-1; cdr3_aa: CASSGQAIEAFF
v_call: TRBV19; j_call: TRBJ1-2; cdr3_aa: CASSIGTPLSYTF
v_call: TRBV25-1; j_call: TRBJ2-6; cdr3_aa: CASSPTGAGANVLTF
v_call: TRBV19; j_call: TRBJ1-2; cdr3_aa: CASSQGTSNYGYTF
v_call: TRBV27; j_call: TRBJ2-5; cdr3_aa: CASSLAGGAWTQYF
v_call: TRBV5-6; j_call: TRBJ2-6; cdr3_aa: CASDRLSGANVLTF
v_call: TRBV5-5; j_call: TRBJ1-6; cdr3_aa: CASSLVPTDSPLHF
v_call: TRBV7-8; j_call: TRBJ1-2; cdr3_aa: CASSLSGGAGYGYTF
v_call: TRBV14; j_call: TRBJ2-2; cdr3_aa: CASSQGYSHTGELFF
v_call: TRBV10-3; j_call: TRBJ2-2; cdr3_aa: CAISEQGKVTGELFF
v_call: TRBV10-3; j_call: TRBJ2-2; cdr3_aa: CAISGTSGGGELFF
v_call: TRBV19; j_call: TRBJ1-2; cdr3_aa: CASSTPGGRDYGYTF
v_call: TRBV7-2; j_call: TRBJ1-1; cdr3_aa: CASSLDPQGDTEAFF
v_call: TRBV7-3; j_call: TRBJ1-6; cdr3_aa: CASSKEGSSYNSPLHF
v_call: TRBV6-9; j_call: TRBJ1-1; cdr3_aa: CASSPLSRQDTEAFF
v_call: TRBV2; j_call: TRBJ1-5; cdr3_aa: CASSENGGQVNQPQHF
v_call: TRBV5-4; j_call: TRBJ2-6; cdr3_aa: CASSLLPGVGANVLTF
v_call: TRBV19; j_call: TRBJ2-3; cdr3_aa: CASSIGVRGFHTDTQYF
v_call: TRBV27; j_call: TRBJ1-1; cdr3_aa: CASSLQGAWNTEAFF
v_call: TRBV19; j_call: TRBJ2-5; cdr3_aa: CASRKKTGVETQYF
v_call: TRBV7-6; j_call: TRBJ2-2; cdr3_aa: CASSLAPGSNTGELFF
v_call: TRBV6-6; j_call: TRBJ1-2; cdr3_aa: CASSFGQGWNGYTF
v_call: TRBV20-1; j_call: TRBJ1-1; cdr3_aa: CSAERNTEAFF
v_call: TRBV9; j_call: TRBJ1-2; cdr3_aa: CASSAPGHYGYTF
v_call: TRBV25-1; j_call: TRBJ2-5; cdr3_aa: CASSLFPGINYQETQYF
v_call: TRBV6-1; j_call: TRBJ1-6; cdr3_aa: CASTTAYNSPLHF
v_call: TRBV11-2; j_call: TRBJ2-7; cdr3_aa: CASRQTARQTLDEQYF
v_call: TRBV6-1; j_call: TRBJ2-5; cdr3_aa: CASSEDRGGTETQYF
v_call: TRBV6-6; j_call: NA; cdr3_aa: CASSRTSGGYEQYF
v_call: TRBV14; j_call: TRBJ1-2; cdr3_aa: CASSLSGTHYGYTF
v_call: TRBV5-8; j_call: TRBJ2-5; cdr3_aa: CANSQGDIRKQETQYF
v_call: TRBV27; j_call: TRBJ1-3; cdr3_aa: CASRPDSKGSGNTIYF
v_call: TRBV7-3; j_call: TRBJ2-5; cdr3_aa: CASSLGRAQETQYF
v_call: TRBV29-1; j_call: TRBJ2-3; cdr3_aa: CSVDRRGSTDTQYF
v_call: TRBV18; j_call: TRBJ2-3; cdr3_aa: CASSTPGTDTQYF
v_call: TRBV7-2; j_call: TRBJ1-3; cdr3_aa: CASSSTGNTIYF
v_call: TRBV27; j_call: TRBJ1-2; cdr3_aa: CASSLRRDFYGYTF
v_call: TRBV19; j_call: TRBJ1-5; cdr3_aa: CASRVDRDQPQHF
v_call: TRBV15; j_call: TRBJ1-2; cdr3_aa: CATSRGLTGTNYGYTF
v_call: TRBV7-2; j_call: TRBJ2-1; cdr3_aa: CASSAGTGFNEQFF